A selection of T cell receptor beta chains follows, all from one sample in a study of T-cell memory formation after mild COVID-19. MiXCR, run by TCRdb on the 5' RACE reads, gives a single entry per CDR3 protein. The sample shows more than 450,000 distinct CDR3 sequences, roughly 18% of them seen only once. Sequences were obtained from PBMCs or a T cell subset sorted from them (not recorded which). Source of these receptors: an adult woman who had mild COVID-19 (a few samples of this study predate the infection). Cell type and time point are not known. Each CDR3 is given with its conserved first and last residue. Each record gives: J gene, V gene, clone size, D gene, CDR3 protein, CDR3 DNA. D genes are given only for firm matches. The listing skips clone size in some rows; elsewhere it reads once, few, many or a size class.

TRBJ2-7,TRBV14,many,TRBD1,CASSQGQGVYEQYF,TGTGCCAGCAGCCAGGGACAGGGGGTCTACGAGCAGTACTTC
TRBJ2-7,TRBV7-3,-,TRBD1,CASSPTTAGTGAYEQYF,TGTGCCAGCAGCCCGACGACCGCGGGGACAGGGGCCTACGAGCAGTACTTC
TRBJ1-5,TRBV12-3/TRBV12-4,-,-,CASSEGSQPQHF,TGTGCCAGCAGTGAGGGGAGTCAGCCCCAGCATTTT
TRBJ2-1,TRBV12-3/TRBV12-4,few,-,CASGLWTAVGEQFF,TGTGCCAGCGGCCTATGGACCGCCGTTGGTGAGCAGTTCTTC
TRBJ2-7,TRBV7-2,few,TRBD1,CASSLMGQGGNEQYF,TGTGCCAGCAGCTTAATGGGACAGGGAGGTAACGAGCAGTACTTC
TRBJ2-1,TRBV10-3,few,-,CAISGTVLSSYNEQFF,TGTGCCATCAGTGGGACTGTTCTGAGCTCCTACAATGAGCAGTTCTTC
TRBJ2-7,TRBV9,-,-,CASSVDAVTSYEQYF,TGTGCCAGCAGCGTAGATGCGGTGACTTCCTACGAGCAGTACTTC
TRBJ2-3,TRBV4-2,-,-,CASSQKRSSAGGITDTQYF,TGTGCCAGCAGCCAAAAGCGATCGTCGGCCGGAGGTATCACAGATACGCAGTATTTT
TRBJ2-3,TRBV6-2/TRBV6-3,few,-,CASSLSPVLDTQYF,TGTGCCAGCAGCCTATCCCCAGTGTTGGATACGCAGTATTTT
TRBJ1-2,TRBV30,-,TRBD1,CACSGYRDRINYGYTF,TGTGCCTGCTCCGGTTATCGGGACAGGATAAACTATGGCTACACCTTC
TRBJ1-2,TRBV6-5,-,-,CASSYTDSYGYTF,TGTGCCAGCAGTTACACCGACAGCTATGGCTACACCTTC
TRBJ1-4,TRBV20-1,-,TRBD1,CSVTPGQGNEKLFF,TGCAGTGTAACCCCGGGACAGGGAAATGAAAAACTGTTTTTT
TRBJ2-7,TRBV5-1,-,-,CASSLGTLVYEQYF,TGCGCCAGCAGCTTGGGGACCCTTGTATACGAGCAGTACTTC
TRBJ2-1,TRBV20-1,-,-,CSVWANEQFF,TGCAGTGTTTGGGCCAATGAGCAGTTCTTC
TRBJ1-1,TRBV6-1,few,-,CASSESPQDTANTEAFF,TGTGCCAGCAGTGAATCTCCTCAGGACACAGCGAACACTGAAGCTTTCTTT
TRBJ2-7,TRBV9,few,TRBD1,CASSGWDSSYEQYF,TGTGCCAGCAGCGGTTGGGACAGTTCCTACGAGCAGTACTTC
TRBJ1-1,TRBV6-2/TRBV6-3,-,-,CASSFFYTEAFF,TGTGCCAGCAGTTTCTTTTACACTGAAGCTTTCTTT
TRBJ1-1,TRBV30,few,TRBD1,CAWTTGTGVTEAFF,TGTGCCTGGACCACCGGGACAGGGGTGACTGAAGCTTTCTTT
TRBJ1-1,TRBV10-3,few,-,CAISDQDSEAFF,TGTGCCATCAGTGACCAGGACAGTGAAGCTTTCTTT
TRBJ2-7,TRBV30,-,-,CAWSKVTRGSYEQYF,TGTGCCTGGAGTAAGGTGACACGGGGCTCCTACGAGCAGTACTTC
TRBJ2-3,TRBV14,-,TRBD2,CASSRGRISTDTQYF,TGTGCCAGCAGCCGCGGGAGAATTAGCACAGATACGCAGTATTTT
TRBJ2-1,TRBV27,few,TRBD2,CASSRRPVTSGSSYNEQFF,TGTGCCAGCAGTCGCCGCCCTGTGACTAGCGGAAGCTCCTACAATGAGCAGTTCTTC
TRBJ2-5,TRBV7-8,-,-,CASSLRQYQETQYF,TGTGCCAGCAGCTTAAGACAGTACCAAGAGACCCAGTACTTC
TRBJ1-2,TRBV12-3/TRBV12-4,-,TRBD1,CASSFGQGIYGYTF,TGTGCCAGCAGTTTCGGACAGGGGATCTATGGCTACACCTTC
TRBJ1-1,TRBV19,-,-,CASSFPRAVTEAFF,TGTGCCAGTAGTTTTCCTAGAGCGGTCACTGAAGCTTTCTTT
TRBJ2-3,TRBV5-1,-,-,CASSLAWGAGTDTQYF,TGCGCCAGCAGCTTGGCGTGGGGGGCCGGCACAGATACGCAGTATTTT
TRBJ1-2,TRBV6-1,few,-,CASSEGGGGSYGYTF,TGTGCCAGCAGTGAAGGGGGTGGCGGGTCCTATGGCTACACCTTC
TRBJ1-6,TRBV6-6,-,TRBD1,CASSPGQGKSPLHF,TGTGCCAGCAGTCCTGGACAGGGAAAATCACCCCTCCACTTT
TRBJ2-1,TRBV5-1,many,-,CASSSGGSREQFF,TGCGCCAGCAGCTCAGGGGGGAGTCGTGAGCAGTTCTTC
TRBJ2-1,TRBV5-6,few,TRBD2,CASSSGLAGTEQFF,TGTGCCAGCAGCTCAGGACTAGCGGGGACTGAGCAGTTCTTC
TRBJ2-7,TRBV4-1,few,TRBD1,CASSHLTGSSYEQYF,TGCGCCAGCAGCCACCTGACAGGGAGCTCCTACGAGCAGTACTTC
TRBJ2-3,TRBV12-5,few,-,CASGLGALAGTSTDTQYF,TGTGCTAGTGGTTTGGGGGCCCTGGCGGGGACAAGCACAGATACGCAGTATTTT
TRBJ2-1,TRBV20-1,many,TRBD1,CSAKAGQGSQNEQFF,TGCAGTGCTAAGGCGGGACAGGGGTCTCAGAATGAGCAGTTCTTC